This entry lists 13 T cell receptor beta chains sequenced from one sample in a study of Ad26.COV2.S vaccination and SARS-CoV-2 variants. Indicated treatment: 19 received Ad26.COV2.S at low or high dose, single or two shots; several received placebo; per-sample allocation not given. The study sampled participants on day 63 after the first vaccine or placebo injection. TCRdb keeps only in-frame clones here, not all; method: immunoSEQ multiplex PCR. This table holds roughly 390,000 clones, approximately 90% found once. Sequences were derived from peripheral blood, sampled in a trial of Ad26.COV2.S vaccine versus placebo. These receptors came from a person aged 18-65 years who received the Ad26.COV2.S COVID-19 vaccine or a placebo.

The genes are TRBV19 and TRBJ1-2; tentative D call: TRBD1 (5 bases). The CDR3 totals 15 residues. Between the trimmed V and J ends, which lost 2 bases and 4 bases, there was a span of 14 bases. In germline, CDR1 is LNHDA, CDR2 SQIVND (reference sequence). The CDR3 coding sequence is TGTGCCAGTAGTATATCTGAGGGGCCGGGCTATGGCTACACCTTC. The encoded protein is CASSISEGPGYGYTF.

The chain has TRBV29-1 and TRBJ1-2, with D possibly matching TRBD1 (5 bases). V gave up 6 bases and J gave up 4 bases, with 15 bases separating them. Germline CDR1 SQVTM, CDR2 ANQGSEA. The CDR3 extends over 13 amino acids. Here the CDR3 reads CSVDMGGFYGYTF. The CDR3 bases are TGCAGCGTAGACATGGGGGGTTTCTATGGCTACACCTTC.

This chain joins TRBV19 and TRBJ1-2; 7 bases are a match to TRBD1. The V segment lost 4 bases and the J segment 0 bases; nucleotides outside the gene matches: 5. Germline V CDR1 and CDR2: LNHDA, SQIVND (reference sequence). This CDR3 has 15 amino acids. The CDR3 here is CASSTTGDSNYGYTF. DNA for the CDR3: TGTGCCAGTAGTACAACAGGGGATTCTAACTATGGCTACACCTTC.

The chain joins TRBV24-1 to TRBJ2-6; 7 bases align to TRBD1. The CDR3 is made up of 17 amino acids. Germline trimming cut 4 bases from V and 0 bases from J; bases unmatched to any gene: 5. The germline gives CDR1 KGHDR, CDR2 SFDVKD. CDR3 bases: TGTGCCACCAGTGACCGGACAGGCAGCTCTGGGGCCAACGTCCTGACTTTC. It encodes CATSDRTGSSGANVLTF.

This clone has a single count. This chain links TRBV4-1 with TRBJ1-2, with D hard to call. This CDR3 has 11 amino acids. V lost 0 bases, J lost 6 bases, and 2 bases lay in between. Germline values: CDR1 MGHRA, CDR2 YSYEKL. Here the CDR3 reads CASSQDHGYTF. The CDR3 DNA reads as TGCGCCAGCAGCCAAGATCATGGCTACACCTTC.

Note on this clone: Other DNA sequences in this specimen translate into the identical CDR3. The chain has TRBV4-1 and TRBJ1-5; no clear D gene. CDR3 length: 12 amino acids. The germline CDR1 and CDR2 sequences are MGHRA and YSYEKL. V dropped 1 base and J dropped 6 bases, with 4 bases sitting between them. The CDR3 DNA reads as TGCGCCAGCAGCCAAGCGGGTCAGCCCCAGCATTTT. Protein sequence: CASSQAGQPQHF.

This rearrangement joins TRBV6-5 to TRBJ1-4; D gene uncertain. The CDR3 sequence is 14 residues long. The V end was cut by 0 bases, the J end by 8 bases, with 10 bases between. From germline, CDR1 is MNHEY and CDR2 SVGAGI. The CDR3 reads CASSYSAPPEKLFF. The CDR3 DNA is TGTGCCAGCAGTTACTCCGCCCCACCGGAAAAACTGTTTTTT.

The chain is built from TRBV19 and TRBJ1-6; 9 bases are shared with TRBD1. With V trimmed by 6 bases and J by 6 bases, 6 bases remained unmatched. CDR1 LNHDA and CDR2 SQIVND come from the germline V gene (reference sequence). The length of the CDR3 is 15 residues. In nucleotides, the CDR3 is TGTGCCAGTAGCCAGACGGGACAGGGTAATTCACCCCTCCACTTT. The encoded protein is CASSQTGQGNSPLHF.

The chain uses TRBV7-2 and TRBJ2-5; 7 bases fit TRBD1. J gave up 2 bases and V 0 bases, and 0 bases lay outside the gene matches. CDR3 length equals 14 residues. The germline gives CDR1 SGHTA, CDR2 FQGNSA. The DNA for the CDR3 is TGTGCCAGCAGCTTAGCGACAGGGCAAGAGACCCAGTACTTC. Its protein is CASSLATGQETQYF. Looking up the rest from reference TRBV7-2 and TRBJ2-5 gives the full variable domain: GAGVSQSPSNKVTEKGKDVELRCDPISGHTALYWYRQSLGQGLEFLIYFQGNSAPDKSGLPSDRFSAERTGGSVSTLTIQRTQQEDSAVYLCASSLATGQETQYFGPGTRLLVL.

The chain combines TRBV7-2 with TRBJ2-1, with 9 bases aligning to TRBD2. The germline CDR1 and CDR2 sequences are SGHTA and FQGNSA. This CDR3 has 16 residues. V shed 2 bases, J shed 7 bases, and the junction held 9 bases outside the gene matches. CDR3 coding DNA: TGTGCCAGCAGCTTACCCCGACTAGCGGTAGCGAATGAGCAGTTCTTC. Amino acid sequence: CASSLPRLAVANEQFF.

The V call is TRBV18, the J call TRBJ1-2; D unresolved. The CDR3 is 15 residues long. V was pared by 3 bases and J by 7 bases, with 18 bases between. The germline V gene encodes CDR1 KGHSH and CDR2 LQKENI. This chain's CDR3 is CASSPATGKLSGYTF. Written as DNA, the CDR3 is TGTGCCAGCTCACCTGCAACTGGGAAGTTAAGTGGCTACACCTTC.

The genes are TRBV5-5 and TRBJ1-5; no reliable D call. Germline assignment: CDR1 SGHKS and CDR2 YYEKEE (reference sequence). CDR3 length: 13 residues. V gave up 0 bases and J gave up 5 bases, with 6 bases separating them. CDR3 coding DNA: TGTGCCAGCAGCTTGGACGTCTATCAGCCCCAGCATTTT. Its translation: CASSLDVYQPQHF.

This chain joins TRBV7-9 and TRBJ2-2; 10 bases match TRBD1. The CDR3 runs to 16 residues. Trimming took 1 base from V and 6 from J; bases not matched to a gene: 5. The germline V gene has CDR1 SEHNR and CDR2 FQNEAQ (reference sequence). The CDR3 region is CASSLGRQGASGELFF. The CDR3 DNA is TGTGCCAGCAGCTTAGGAAGACAGGGGGCCTCCGGGGAGCTGTTTTTT.